This T cell receptor (beta chain) emerged from a study of CD8 T cells in ankylosing spondylitis. TCRdb re-called the 5' RACE reads with MiXCR, one entry per CDR3 protein. Here the sample spans around 250,000 distinct CDR3 sequences, about 10% being singletons. Germline CDR1 reads DFQATT; CDR2 reads SNEGSKA (reference sequence). V lost 5 bases and J lost 2, with 20 bases in between. The CDR3 loop spans 16 amino acids. The receptor's source is a male donor with ankylosing spondylitis or in good health (not recorded which). The sample was blood, either unsorted or a sorted T cell fraction (not recorded which). The chain uses TRBV20-1 and TRBJ2-3; D may be TRBD2 (7 bases). This CDR3 reads CSAWGQSAGDTDTQYF. CDR3 in DNA: TGCAGTGCTTGGGGGCAGTCTGCGGGGGACACAGATACGCAGTATTTT.